Sequencing of this TCR beta chain was carried out in a study of primary melanoma T cells and metastatic recurrence. Whole-study context: Tumors were T2–T4 primary melanomas thicker than 1 mm. General study points: Melanomas with T-cell fraction above 20% appeared to have better outcomes.

Germline-derived CDR1 and CDR2 are SGHNT and YENEEA. With 7 bases clipped from V and 0 bases from J, the junction kept 11 bases outside the gene matches. This CDR3 comprises 16 residues. Sequenced by immunoSEQ multiplex PCR; TCRdb stores in-frame clones only, minus some. The sample has roughly 480 clones, 70% to 80% seen once; the top ten hold 6.5% to 9%. For this clone: Its antigen remains unknown.

Patients with resected primary melanoma were considered at risk of metastatic recurrence. Sequenced input: melanoma tumor tissue. The sequence was obtained from a human donor with melanoma. The rearrangement links TRBV11-3 to TRBJ1-2, with 7 bases lining up with TRBD1. CDR3 sequence: CASTKSRDRANYGYTF. In nucleotides, the CDR3 is TGTGCCAGCACCAAAAGCCGGGACAGAGCTAACTATGGCTACACCTTC.